This entry lists 22 T cell receptor beta chains sequenced from one sample in a study of cytomegalovirus exposure and HLA in healthy donors. Here immunoSEQ multiplex PCR was the method, and the copy in TCRdb shows in-frame clones only, minus some. The data contain about 280,000 clones, approximately 90% of them singletons. Sequencing used PBMCs. The receptors stem from a woman between 18 and 30 years old in good health and CMV-seronegative.

This chain joins TRBV7-8 and TRBJ1-1; D remains ambiguous. Between the trimmed V and J ends, which lost 2 bases and 1 base, there was a span of 8 bases. The CDR3 runs to 14 residues. The germline CDR1 and CDR2 sequences are SGHVS and FQNEAQ. As DNA, the CDR3 is TGTGCCAGCAGCTTATCACATACGAACACTGAAGCTTTCTTT. It codes for CASSLSHTNTEAFF.

A few counts support this clone. This rearrangement joins TRBV28 to TRBJ1-2, with TRBD1 as a possible D gene (5 bases). Trimming shortened V by 5 bases and J by 7 bases, and 11 bases separated the two germline ends. Germline V CDR1 and CDR2: MDHEN, SYDVKM. CDR3 length: 12 residues. Here the CDR3 DNA reads TGTGCCAGCAGTGGAACGGGGGGTGGCTACACCTTC. This translates into CASSGTGGGYTF.

V usage is TRBV6-5 and J usage is TRBJ1-1; D possibly corresponds to TRBD1 (5 bases). V was shortened by 0 bases and J by 0 bases, with 8 bases between the two germline ends. Germline CDR1 reads MNHEY; CDR2 reads SVGAGI. The length of the CDR3 is 15 residues. In DNA, the CDR3 is TGTGCCAGCAGTTACTCGAGACAGCTGAACACTGAAGCTTTCTTT. Amino acids: CASSYSRQLNTEAFF.

The chain carries TRBV28 and TRBJ1-1; D is unresolved. V lost 2 bases to trimming and J lost 7 bases, with 11 bases between them. The CDR3 has 13 amino acids. Germline V CDR1 and CDR2: MDHEN, SYDVKM. DNA of the CDR3: TGTGCCAGCAGTTTAAGTGCCGCCGGTGAAGCTTTCTTT. Translating gives CASSLSAAGEAFF.

The CDR3 DNA reads as TGCGCCAGCAGCTTGGTATCGGGGAACAATGAGCAGTTCTTC. Amino acids: CASSLVSGNNEQFF. The rearrangement joins TRBV5-1 to TRBJ2-1, with TRBD2 as a possible D gene (5 bases). V shed 0 bases and J shed 5 bases, with 9 bases lying between them. The CDR3 runs 14 residues. Germline CDR1 and CDR2: SGHRS and YFSETQ.

The chain is built from TRBV11-1 and TRBJ2-7; D gene uncertain. Germline assignment: CDR1 SGHAT and CDR2 FQDESV (reference sequence). This CDR3 has 13 residues. Trimming pared 0 bases from V and 3 bases from J, leaving 6 bases between. In DNA form, the CDR3 reads TGTGCCAGCAGCTTAGCCCAGTACTACGAGCAGTACTTC. Its protein is CASSLAQYYEQYF. Using reference TRBV11-1 and TRBJ2-7 for the parts outside the CDR3, the full variable domain is EAEVAQSPRYKITEKSQAVAFWCDPISGHATLYWYRQILGQGPELLVQFQDESVVDDSQLPKDRFSAERLKGVDSTLKIQPAELGDSAMYLCASSLAQYYEQYFGPGTRLTVT.

The V gene is TRBV29-1, the J gene TRBJ2-7; D is perhaps TRBD2 (5 bases). The V gene lost 1 base and the J gene lost 0 bases, with 10 bases spanning the gap. This CDR3 region has 14 residues. Per germline, CDR1 SQVTM and CDR2 ANQGSEA. CDR3 sequence: CSVEVQDFSYEQYF. CDR3 coding DNA: TGCAGCGTTGAAGTGCAGGACTTCTCCTACGAGCAGTACTTC.

In its sample, this clone was seen once. The J gene is TRBJ2-5, the V gene TRBV6-4; D might be TRBD2 (6 bases). The DNA end is a closer match to TRBJ2-7, so the J assignment may be wrong. CDR3 length: 15 amino acids. Germline V gene sequence: CDR1 MRHNA, CDR2 SNTAGT. The DNA of the CDR3 is TGTGCCAGCAGTGTAGCAGCGGGCGATAACTACGAGCAGTACTTC. Its translation is CASSVAAGDNYEQYF.

The rearrangement joins TRBV27 to TRBJ2-7; TRBD1 aligns across 9 bases. Germline V lookup: CDR1 MNHEY, CDR2 SMNVEV (reference sequence). CDR3 length: 15 residues. J lost 6 bases, V lost 2 bases, and 8 bases had no gene match. The CDR3 nucleotides are TGTGCCAGCAGTTTAAAGGGACAGGGATGGGGCGAGCAGTACTTC. Protein product: CASSLKGQGWGEQYF.

V usage is TRBV5-4 and J usage is TRBJ2-1; 10 bases are shared with TRBD2. The CDR3 has 12 residues. Germline V gives CDR1 SGHNT, CDR2 YYREEE (reference sequence). The V segment lost 4 bases and the J segment 15 bases; nucleotides outside the gene matches: 7. CDR3 sequence (DNA): TGTGCCAGCAGCAGTAGCGGGAGGTCGTGGTTCTTC. Translated, it gives CASSSSGRSWFF.

The rearrangement joins TRBV7-3 to TRBJ2-7; D not resolved. The CDR3 is 13 residues long. Germline assignment: CDR1 SGHTA and CDR2 FQGTGA. Trimming removed 4 bases at V and 6 bases at J, with 13 bases between. CDR3 coding DNA: TGTGCCAGCAGCTCATACCCGACGGGCGAGCAGTACTTC. It translates to CASSSYPTGEQYF.

The chain couples TRBV9 to TRBJ1-4; 8 bases line up with TRBD1. The germline V gene encodes CDR1 SGDLS and CDR2 YYNGEE. CDR3 length: 14 amino acids. J gave up 8 bases and V 3 bases, and 6 bases lay outside the gene matches. DNA for the CDR3: TGTGCCAGCAGCGGAGGACAGGGTGGAGAAAAACTGTTTTTT. It codes for CASSGGQGGEKLFF.

This clone came up once. The V and J genes are TRBV28 and TRBJ1-5; 10 bases agree with TRBD1. This CDR3 contains 16 residues. Losses at the gene ends were 3 bases for V and 11 bases for J; bases not matched to a gene: 13. Germline V gene data show CDR1 as MDHEN and CDR2 as SYDVKM. Written as DNA, the CDR3 is TGTGCCAGCAGTTTTATCAGGACAGGGGGTTACACGGCCCAGCATTTT. It translates to CASSFIRTGGYTAQHF.

This rearrangement joins TRBV28 to TRBJ2-2; D gene ambiguous. This CDR3 contains 15 residues. Trimming removed 1 base at V and 2 bases at J, with 8 bases between. CDR1 is MDHEN, CDR2 SYDVKM, per germline. In nucleotides, the CDR3 is TGTGCCAGCAGTTTATTCCCAGGAAACACCGGGGAGCTGTTTTTT. This sequence encodes CASSLFPGNTGELFF.

Only one count was recorded for this clone. The chain couples TRBV28 to TRBJ1-1; 7 bases fit TRBD1. The V and J ends lost 2 bases and 2 bases, in that order; junction bases with no gene match: 8. Per germline, CDR1 MDHEN and CDR2 SYDVKM. There are 16 residues in the CDR3. The CDR3 spells CASSLKMGQKNTEAFF. Written as DNA, the CDR3 is TGTGCCAGCAGTTTAAAAATGGGACAGAAAAACACTGAAGCTTTCTTT.

This chain joins TRBV28 and TRBJ2-5; D possibly corresponds to TRBD2 (6 bases). The CDR3 covers 17 residues. The V end was cut by 3 bases, the J end by 2 bases, with 19 bases between. Germline assignment: CDR1 MDHEN and CDR2 SYDVKM. CDR3 residues: CASSLRPSARGQETQYF. The DNA of the CDR3 is TGTGCCAGCAGTTTGCGCCCTTCGGCGCGGGGACAAGAGACCCAGTACTTC. Full variable domain (rest looked up from reference TRBV28 and TRBJ2-5): DVKVTQSSRYLVKRTGEKVFLECVQDMDHENMFWYRQDPGLGLRLIYFSYDVKMKEKGDIPEGYSVSREKKERFSLILESASTNQTSMYLCASSLRPSARGQETQYFGPGTRLLVL.

This sequence joins TRBV11-2 and TRBJ1-3; 9 nucleotides agree with TRBD1. The trim removed 5 bases at V and 0 bases at J, leaving 5 bases unmatched. Germline assignment: CDR1 SGHAT and CDR2 FQNNGV. The CDR3 runs 16 residues. CDR3 DNA: TGTGCCAGCAGCGTAGGGACAGGGAGCTCTGGAAACACCATATATTTT. It translates to CASSVGTGSSGNTIYF.

The rearrangement links TRBV28 to TRBJ2-7; TRBD1 aligns across 9 bases. Germline V gene lookup returns CDR1 MDHEN and CDR2 SYDVKM. The CDR3 extends over 14 amino acids. The J segment lost 1 base and the V segment lost 3 bases, leaving 1 base of the junction unmatched. The CDR3 reads CASSFDRGSYEQYF. Here the CDR3 DNA reads TGTGCCAGCAGTTTCGACAGGGGGTCCTACGAGCAGTACTTC.

V gene TRBV19 combines with J gene TRBJ1-1; TRBD1 matches 7 bases. This CDR3 contains 13 residues. In germline, CDR1 is LNHDA, CDR2 SQIVND (reference sequence). The ends lost 6 bases at V and 7 bases at J; junction bases unmatched: 8. The CDR3 is CASSQTGMNEAFF. The CDR3 DNA follows: TGTGCCAGTAGCCAGACAGGGATGAATGAAGCTTTCTTT.

The chain couples TRBV30 to TRBJ1-5; D call uncertain. CDR1 and CDR2 (germline): GTSNPN, SVGIG (reference sequence). This CDR3 contains 13 residues. Deletions cut 5 bases from V and 1 base from J, with 9 bases between. The CDR3 loop is CAWDLGSNQPQHF. CDR3 bases: TGTGCCTGGGACCTGGGCAGCAATCAGCCCCAGCATTTT.

The V and J genes are TRBV6-1 and TRBJ1-2; a possible D gene is TRBD1 (5 bases). Germline V gene lookup returns CDR1 MNHNS and CDR2 SASEGT. The CDR3 is 13 residues long. Between the trimmed V and J ends, which lost 6 bases and 6 bases, there was a span of 14 bases. The CDR3 is CASSAAGGHGYTF. Here the CDR3 DNA reads TGTGCCAGCAGCGCCGCCGGGGGACATGGCTACACCTTC.

The chain uses TRBV19 and TRBJ1-2; 9 bases fit TRBD1. Looked up from germline, CDR1 is LNHDA and CDR2 is SQIVND (reference sequence). Trimming removed 7 bases from V and 7 bases from J; junction bases left unmatched: 19. This CDR3 is built from 17 residues. CDR3 loop: CASKSGRGQGSVTGYTF. In DNA form, the CDR3 reads TGTGCCAGTAAGAGTGGAAGGGGACAGGGCTCCGTAACTGGCTACACCTTC.